The text below deals with one TCR beta chain. The target antigen is unknown. The same CDR3 is also encoded by other DNA sequences in this sample. The data were taken from a study of Ad26.COV2.S vaccination and SARS-CoV-2 variants. TCRdb's table, derived via immunoSEQ multiplex PCR, lists solely in-frame clones and lacks some. The table lists roughly 92,000 clones, 82% of them singletons, with 16% in the top ten. V was trimmed by 1 base and J by 7 bases, leaving 5 bases between them. The CDR3 has 12 residues. Study results and caveats: Participants in the vaccine arm had higher spike-specific TCR breadth; placebo recipients had lower.

The J gene is TRBJ2-1, the V gene TRBV12-3 or TRBV12-4; no firm D call. Sequenced material: peripheral blood, taken after recovery from COVID-19. This receptor was obtained from a human donor who had recovered from COVID-19. This CDR3 reads CASSLGGNEQFF. CDR3 bases: TGTGCCAGCAGTTTAGGTGGGAATGAGCAGTTCTTC.